The next 21 T cell receptor beta chains were all read from a single sample in a study of graft-versus-host responses after intestinal transplantation. This table comes from immunoSEQ multiplex PCR, and its TCRdb copy is limited to in-frame clones, with some not included. The data contain approximately 38,000 clones, over 80% of them singletons. Source: PBMCs, taken roughly 1,000 days after transplant. These receptors all come from a human patient who received an intestinal transplant, so some T cells may come from the graft donor.

In its sample, this clone was seen once. The rearrangement joins TRBV9 to TRBJ1-4; 8 bases match TRBD1. Trimming at V came to 3 bases and at J to 7 bases, leaving 11 bases not matched to a gene. CDR3 length: 16 residues. Looked up from germline, CDR1 is SGDLS and CDR2 is YYNGEE. In nucleotides, the CDR3 is TGTGCCAGCAGCGGGAGGGGACAGGCCGGGGGTGAAAAACTGTTTTTT. Its translation is CASSGRGQAGGEKLFF.

V usage is TRBV7-9 and J usage is TRBJ1-2, with D possibly TRBD1 on 5 matching bases. Germline CDR1 SEHNR, CDR2 FQNEAQ (reference sequence). The CDR3 spans 13 residues. V lost 3 bases to trimming and J lost 4 bases, with 9 bases between them. CDR3 residues: CASSFTGTYGYTF. The CDR3 DNA follows: TGTGCCAGCAGCTTCACAGGAACCTATGGCTACACCTTC.

This chain links TRBV5-6 with TRBJ1-5; no definite D call. V lost 2 bases to trimming and J lost 5 bases, with 8 bases between them. CDR1 is SGHDT and CDR2 is YYEEEE in the germline V gene. The CDR3 is made up of 13 amino acids. CDR3 nucleotides: TGTGCCAGCAGCTTCTTCCGCGATCAGCCCCAGCATTTT. This gives the protein CASSFFRDQPQHF.

The chain links TRBV28 to TRBJ1-2; weak D call: TRBD1 (5 bases). The ends were cut back, 3 bases at V and 8 bases at J, with 10 bases in the middle. Germline CDR1 MDHEN, CDR2 SYDVKM. The CDR3 is 12 residues long. CDR3 sequence (DNA): TGTGCCAGCAGTTTTTGGGGGACCGGCTACACCTTC. Encoded protein: CASSFWGTGYTF.

This clone was seen only once. The chain uses TRBV5-1 and TRBJ1-2; TRBD1 matches at 7 bases. Trimming removed 4 bases from V and 1 base from J; junction bases left unmatched: 4. The CDR3 runs 14 residues. The germline V gene has CDR1 SGHRS and CDR2 YFSETQ. The CDR3 coding sequence is TGCGCCAGCAGCCCCTGGGACAGTAACTATGGCTACACCTTC. It translates to CASSPWDSNYGYTF.

The chain employs TRBV29-1 and TRBJ2-1, with D possibly TRBD1 on 6 matching bases. This CDR3 has 10 amino acids. Germline CDR1 and CDR2: SQVTM and ANQGSEA. Trimming left V 5 bases short and J 11 bases short, with 10 bases between. The CDR3 nucleotides are TGCAGCGTTAAGGACAGTAAGCAGTTCTTC. It specifies CSVKDSKQFF.

This chain joins TRBV9 and TRBJ2-2; the D gene is possibly TRBD2 (5 bases). Trimming left V 3 bases short and J 5 bases short, with 8 bases between. This CDR3 region has 13 residues. Germline lookup yields CDR1 SGDLS and CDR2 YYNGEE. CDR3 bases: TGTGCCAGCAGCGCGCGGGTTACCGGGGAGCTGTTTTTT. It translates to CASSARVTGELFF. Looking up the rest from reference TRBV9 and TRBJ2-2 gives the full variable domain: DSGVTQTPKHLITATGQRVTLRCSPRSGDLSVYWYQQSLDQGLQFLIQYYNGEERAKGNILERFSAQQFPDLHSELNLSSLELGDSALYFCASSARVTGELFFGEGSRLTVL.

The chain is built from TRBV4-2 and TRBJ1-3, with a possible D match to TRBD1 (6 bases). Germline V gene lookup returns CDR1 LGHNA and CDR2 YNFKEQ. The CDR3 is 19 amino acids. V was pared by 0 bases and J by 0 bases, with 18 bases between. The CDR3: CASSQDLYREETSGNTIYF. CDR3 coding DNA: TGTGCCAGCAGCCAAGATTTATACAGGGAGGAGACCTCTGGAAACACCATATATTTT.

This chain joins TRBV12-5 and TRBJ2-2; the D call may be TRBD1 or TRBD2 (5 bases each). Germline V gene data show CDR1 as LGHNT and CDR2 as FRNRAP. The CDR3 is made up of 15 amino acids. V shed 3 bases and J shed 4 bases, with 12 bases lying between them. The CDR3 loop reads CASGLGVGATGELFF. The CDR3 DNA sequence: TGTGCTAGTGGTTTAGGCGTCGGGGCCACCGGGGAGCTGTTTTTT.

This chain connects TRBV18 to TRBJ1-5, with D possibly TRBD1 on 5 matching bases. Trimming stripped 6 bases from V and 6 bases from J, with 18 bases between. This CDR3 is 15 amino acids long. Germline V gives CDR1 KGHSH, CDR2 LQKENI. CDR3 residues: CASSLGQGLGQPQHF. As DNA, the CDR3 is TGTGCCAGCTCTTTAGGGCAGGGCCTAGGTCAGCCCCAGCATTTT.

DNA for the CDR3: TGTGCCAGCAGCTTAGAGGGGCGTTGGCCTTACGAGCAGTACTTC. It specifies CASSLEGRWPYEQYF. This chain links TRBV7-2 with TRBJ2-7; weak D call: TRBD1 (5 bases). This CDR3 has 15 amino acids. The ends were cut back, 1 base at V and 4 bases at J, with 14 bases in the middle. The germline CDR1 and CDR2 sequences are SGHTA and FQGNSA.

The CDR3 bases are TGTGCCAGCAGCTCTCCCCCGGGAGTCTCAGTAAGGGGAGGCTACACCTTC. Translation gives CASSSPPGVSVRGGYTF. This chain connects TRBV28 to TRBJ1-2; possible D gene TRBD1, 5 bases. V was cut by 6 bases and J by 8 bases, with 28 bases left in between. There are 17 residues in the CDR3. CDR1 is MDHEN, CDR2 SYDVKM, per germline.

The V and J genes are TRBV5-4 and TRBJ2-1; 10 bases align to TRBD2. This CDR3 contains 15 residues. The ends lost 4 bases at V and 5 bases at J; junction bases unmatched: 6. Germline V gene data show CDR1 as SGHNT and CDR2 as YYREEE (reference sequence). This chain's CDR3 is CASSPSGRADNEQFF. CDR3 nucleotide sequence: TGTGCCAGCAGCCCAAGCGGGAGGGCCGACAATGAGCAGTTCTTC.

V usage is TRBV28 and J usage is TRBJ2-7, with D unclear. This CDR3 is built from 12 residues. The ends were cut back, 1 base at V and 3 bases at J, with 4 bases in the middle. The germline V gene encodes CDR1 MDHEN and CDR2 SYDVKM. As DNA, the CDR3 is TGTGCCAGCAGTTTATTATTCTACGAGCAGTACTTC. It specifies CASSLLFYEQYF.

The chain recombines TRBV28 with TRBJ2-5; TRBD2 aligns across 9 bases. The germline gives CDR1 MDHEN, CDR2 SYDVKM. V lost 6 bases and J lost 2; bases outside the gene matches: 25. This CDR3 contains 21 residues. CDR3 nucleotides: TGTGCCAGCAGACCAAGACCCACAAGACCCACTGGCGGGAGGGCTCAAGAGACCCAGTACTTC. It specifies CASRPRPTRPTGGRAQETQYF. Using reference TRBV28 and TRBJ2-5 for the parts outside the CDR3, the full variable domain is DVKVTQSSRYLVKRTGEKVFLECVQDMDHENMFWYRQDPGLGLRLIYFSYDVKMKEKGDIPEGYSVSREKKERFSLILESASTNQTSMYLCASRPRPTRPTGGRAQETQYFGPGTRLLVL.

The chain joins TRBV19 to TRBJ1-4; TRBD1 aligns across 9 bases. The CDR3 sequence is 14 residues long. Germline-derived CDR1 and CDR2 are LNHDA and SQIVND (reference sequence). V shed 6 bases, J shed 8 bases, and the junction held 7 bases outside the gene matches. CDR3 bases: TGTGCCAGTAGGACGACAGGGGGAGAAGAAAAACTGTTTTTT. Its protein product is CASRTTGGEEKLFF.

This clone was observed a single time. DNA of the CDR3: TGTGCCAGCAGCCAACACCCCACAGATACGCAGTATTTT. Translated: CASSQHPTDTQYF. The J gene is TRBJ2-3, the V gene TRBV4-2; the D is unclear. The CDR3 runs to 13 residues. V was clipped by 2 bases and J by 2 bases, with 5 bases between them. Germline loops: CDR1 LGHNA, CDR2 YNFKEQ.

By share, this clone ranks as medium-sized. This sequence joins TRBV5-1 and TRBJ1-1, with unresolved D. The CDR3 length is 14 residues. Germline V gene sequence: CDR1 SGHRS, CDR2 YFSETQ. V dropped 0 bases and J dropped 6 bases, with 12 bases sitting between them. The CDR3 DNA follows: TGCGCCAGCAGCTTGGAAGGAAGTGGCCCTGAAGCTTTCTTT. Protein product: CASSLEGSGPEAFF.

In this sample, this clone turned up a few times. The chain links TRBV7-6 to TRBJ1-5; weak D call: TRBD1 (6 bases). This CDR3 has 13 residues. Germline CDR1 and CDR2: SGHVS and FNYEAQ. Trimming stripped 1 base from V and 7 bases from J, with 8 bases between. Here the CDR3 reads CASSLGGGQPQHF. The CDR3 DNA reads as TGTGCCAGCAGCTTAGGAGGGGGGCAGCCCCAGCATTTT.

This clone was picked up one time. This rearrangement joins TRBV9 to TRBJ1-3, with unresolved D. Per the germline V gene, CDR1 is SGDLS and CDR2 is YYNGEE. CDR3 length: 16 amino acids. The V end lost 3 bases, the J end lost 0 bases, and 13 bases lay between the germline ends. The DNA of the CDR3 is TGTGCCAGCAGCGCATCTCCGGGGAACTCTGGAAACACCATATATTTT. It translates to CASSASPGNSGNTIYF.

The V gene is TRBV27, the J gene TRBJ1-5; 8 positions match TRBD1. The CDR3 covers 20 residues. V lost 6 bases, J lost 0 bases, and 19 bases stayed unmatched. Germline-derived CDR1 and CDR2 are MNHEY and SMNVEV (reference sequence). CDR3 nucleotide sequence: TGTGCCAGCAGCCCCTTACGGATCCTCACAGGGGGGGATAGCAATCAGCCCCAGCATTTT. This sequence encodes CASSPLRILTGGDSNQPQHF.